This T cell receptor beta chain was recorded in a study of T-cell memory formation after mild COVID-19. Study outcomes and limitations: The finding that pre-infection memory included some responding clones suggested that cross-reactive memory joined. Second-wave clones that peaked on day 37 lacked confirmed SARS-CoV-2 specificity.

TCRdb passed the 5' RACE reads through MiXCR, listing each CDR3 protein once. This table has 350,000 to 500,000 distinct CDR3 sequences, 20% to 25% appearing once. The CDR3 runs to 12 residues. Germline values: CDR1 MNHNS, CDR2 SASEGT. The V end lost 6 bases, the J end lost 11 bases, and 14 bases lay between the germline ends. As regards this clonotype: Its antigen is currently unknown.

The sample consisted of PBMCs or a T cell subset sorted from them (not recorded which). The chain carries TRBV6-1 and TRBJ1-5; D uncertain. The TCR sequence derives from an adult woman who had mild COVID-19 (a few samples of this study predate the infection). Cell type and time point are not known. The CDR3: CASSGSQETQHF. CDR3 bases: TGTGCCAGCAGCGGTAGCCAGGAGACCCAGCATTTT.